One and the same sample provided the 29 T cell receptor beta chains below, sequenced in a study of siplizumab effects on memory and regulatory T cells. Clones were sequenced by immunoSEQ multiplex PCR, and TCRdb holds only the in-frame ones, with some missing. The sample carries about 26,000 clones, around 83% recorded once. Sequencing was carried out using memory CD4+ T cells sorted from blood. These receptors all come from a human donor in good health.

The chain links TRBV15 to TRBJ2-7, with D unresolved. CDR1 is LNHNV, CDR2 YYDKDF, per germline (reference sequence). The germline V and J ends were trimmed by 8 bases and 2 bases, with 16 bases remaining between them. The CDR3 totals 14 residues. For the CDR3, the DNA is TGTGCCACCGCCGCCTTGCCGGGCCCCTACGAGCAGTACTTC. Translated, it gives CATAALPGPYEQYF.

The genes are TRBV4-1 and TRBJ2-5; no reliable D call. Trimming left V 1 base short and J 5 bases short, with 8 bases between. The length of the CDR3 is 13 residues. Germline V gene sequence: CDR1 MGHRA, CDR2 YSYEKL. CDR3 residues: CASSQALRETQYF. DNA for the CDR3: TGCGCCAGCAGCCAAGCGCTTCGGGAGACCCAGTACTTC.

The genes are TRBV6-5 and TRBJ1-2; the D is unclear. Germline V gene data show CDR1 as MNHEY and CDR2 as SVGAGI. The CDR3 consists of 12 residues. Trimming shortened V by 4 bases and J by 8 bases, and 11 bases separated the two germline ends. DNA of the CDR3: TGTGCCAGCAGTTCACCGGCCGCAGGCTACACCTTC. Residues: CASSSPAAGYTF.

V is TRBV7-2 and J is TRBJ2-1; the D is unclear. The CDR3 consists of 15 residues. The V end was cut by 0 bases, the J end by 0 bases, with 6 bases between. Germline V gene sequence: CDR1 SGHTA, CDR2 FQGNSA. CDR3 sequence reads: CASSLAANSYNEQFF. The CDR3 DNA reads TGTGCCAGCAGCTTAGCGGCTAACTCCTACAATGAGCAGTTCTTC. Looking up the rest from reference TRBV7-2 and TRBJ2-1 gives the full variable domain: GAGVSQSPSNKVTEKGKDVELRCDPISGHTALYWYRQSLGQGLEFLIYFQGNSAPDKSGLPSDRFSAERTGGSVSTLTIQRTQQEDSAVYLCASSLAANSYNEQFFGPGTRLTVL.

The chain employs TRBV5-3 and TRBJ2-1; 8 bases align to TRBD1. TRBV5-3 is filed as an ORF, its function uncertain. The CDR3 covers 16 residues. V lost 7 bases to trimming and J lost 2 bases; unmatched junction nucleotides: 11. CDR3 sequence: CARWPPGQVTYNEQFF. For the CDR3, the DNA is TGTGCCAGATGGCCGCCGGGACAGGTGACCTACAATGAGCAGTTCTTC.

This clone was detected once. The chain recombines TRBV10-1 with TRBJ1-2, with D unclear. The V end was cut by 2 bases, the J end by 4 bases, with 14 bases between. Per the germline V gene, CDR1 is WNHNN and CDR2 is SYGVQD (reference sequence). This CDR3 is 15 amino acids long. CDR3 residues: CASSEPLPDGYGYTF. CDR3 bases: TGCGCCAGCAGTGAGCCCCTCCCGGATGGCTATGGCTACACCTTC.

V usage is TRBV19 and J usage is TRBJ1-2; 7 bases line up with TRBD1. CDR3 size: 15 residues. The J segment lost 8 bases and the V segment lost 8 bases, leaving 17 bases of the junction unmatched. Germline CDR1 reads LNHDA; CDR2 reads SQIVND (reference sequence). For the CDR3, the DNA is TGTGCCAGTCAGCCCACAGGGGTGGGGACCGTGGGCTACACCTTC. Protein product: CASQPTGVGTVGYTF.

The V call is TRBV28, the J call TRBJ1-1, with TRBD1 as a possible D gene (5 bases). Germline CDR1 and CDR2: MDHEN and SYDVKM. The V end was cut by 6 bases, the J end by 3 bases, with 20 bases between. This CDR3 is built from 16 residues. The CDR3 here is CASSSLGGGGDTEAFF. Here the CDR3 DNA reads TGTGCCAGCAGCTCCCTTGGCGGGGGGGGTGACACTGAAGCTTTCTTT.

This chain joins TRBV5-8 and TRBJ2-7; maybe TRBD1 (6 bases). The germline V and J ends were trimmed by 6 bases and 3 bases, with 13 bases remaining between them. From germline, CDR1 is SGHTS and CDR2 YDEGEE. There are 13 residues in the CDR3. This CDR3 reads CASTNRVVYEQYF. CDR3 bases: TGTGCCAGCACGAACAGGGTCGTCTACGAGCAGTACTTC.

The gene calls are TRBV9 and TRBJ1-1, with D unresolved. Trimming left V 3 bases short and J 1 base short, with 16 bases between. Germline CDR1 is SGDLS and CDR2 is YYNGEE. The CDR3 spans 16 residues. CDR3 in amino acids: CASSARANGENTEAFF. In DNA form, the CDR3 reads TGTGCCAGCAGCGCCCGAGCCAATGGGGAGAACACTGAAGCTTTCTTT. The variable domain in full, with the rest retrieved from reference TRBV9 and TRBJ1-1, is DSGVTQTPKHLITATGQRVTLRCSPRSGDLSVYWYQQSLDQGLQFLIQYYNGEERAKGNILERFSAQQFPDLHSELNLSSLELGDSALYFCASSARANGENTEAFFGQGTRLTVV.

In DNA form, the CDR3 reads TGTGCCAGCAGCTTGGGCATACAGAACACCGGGGAGCTGTTTTTT. It yields the protein CASSLGIQNTGELFF. The chain couples TRBV5-4 to TRBJ2-2; the D is unclear. The CDR3 is 15 residues long. The germline gives CDR1 SGHNT, CDR2 YYREEE (reference sequence). V shed 0 bases and J shed 1 base, with 7 bases lying between them. The whole variable domain, filled in from reference TRBV5-4 and TRBJ2-2, reads ETGVTQSPTHLIKTRGQQVTLRCSSQSGHNTVSWYQQALGQGPQFIFQYYREEENGRGNFPPRFSGLQFPNYSSELNVNALELDDSALYLCASSLGIQNTGELFFGEGSRLTVL.

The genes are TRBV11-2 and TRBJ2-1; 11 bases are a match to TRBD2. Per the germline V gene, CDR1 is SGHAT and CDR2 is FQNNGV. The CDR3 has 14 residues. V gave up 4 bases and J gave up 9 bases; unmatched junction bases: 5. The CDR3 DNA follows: TGTGCCAGCAGCTACCCCCTAGCGGGAGGTGAGCAGTTCTTC. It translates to CASSYPLAGGEQFF.

The CDR3 is CASSREGKYEQYF. DNA of the CDR3: TGCGCCAGCAGCAGGGAGGGGAAGTACGAGCAGTACTTC. This chain uses TRBV5-1 with TRBJ2-7; 7 bases line up with TRBD2. The CDR3 has 13 amino acids. Germline CDR1 SGHRS, CDR2 YFSETQ. Trimming cost V 4 bases and J 4 bases; bases outside gene matches: 5.

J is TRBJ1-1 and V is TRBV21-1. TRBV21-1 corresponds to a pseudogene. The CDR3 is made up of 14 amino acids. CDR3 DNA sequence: TGTGCCAGCACACAGGAGGAGGCCCTGCGGGAAGCTTTCTTT. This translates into CASTQEEALREAFF.

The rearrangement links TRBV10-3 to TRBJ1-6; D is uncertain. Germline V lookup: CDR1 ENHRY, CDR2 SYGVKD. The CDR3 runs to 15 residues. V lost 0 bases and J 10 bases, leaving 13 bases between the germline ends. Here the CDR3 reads CAISESGVSRSPLHF. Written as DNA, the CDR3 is TGTGCCATCAGTGAGTCTGGCGTATCAAGATCACCCCTCCACTTT.

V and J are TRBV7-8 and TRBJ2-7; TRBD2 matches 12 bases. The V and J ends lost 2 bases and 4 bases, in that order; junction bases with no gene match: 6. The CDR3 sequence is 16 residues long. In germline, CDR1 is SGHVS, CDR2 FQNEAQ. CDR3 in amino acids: CASSLHTSGRIYEQYF. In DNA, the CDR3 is TGTGCCAGCAGCTTACATACTAGCGGGAGGATTTACGAGCAGTACTTC.

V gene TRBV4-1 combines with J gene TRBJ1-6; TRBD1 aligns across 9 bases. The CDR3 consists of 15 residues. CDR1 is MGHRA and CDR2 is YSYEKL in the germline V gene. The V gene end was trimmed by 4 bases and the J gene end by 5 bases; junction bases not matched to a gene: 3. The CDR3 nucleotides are TGCGCCAGCAGCCTCCGGGACAGGGATAATTCACCCCTCCACTTT. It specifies CASSLRDRDNSPLHF.

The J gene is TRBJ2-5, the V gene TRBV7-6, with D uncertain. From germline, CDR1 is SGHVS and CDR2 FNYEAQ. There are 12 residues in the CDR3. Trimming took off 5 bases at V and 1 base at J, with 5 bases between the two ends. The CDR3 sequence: CASSKPQETQYF. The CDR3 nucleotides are TGTGCCAGCAGCAAGCCCCAAGAGACCCAGTACTTC.

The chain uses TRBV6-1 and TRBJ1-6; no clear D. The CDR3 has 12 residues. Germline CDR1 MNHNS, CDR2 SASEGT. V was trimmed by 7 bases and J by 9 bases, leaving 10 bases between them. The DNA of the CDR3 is TGTGCCAGCACCATGGGCGGTTCACCCCTCCACTTT. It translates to CASTMGGSPLHF.

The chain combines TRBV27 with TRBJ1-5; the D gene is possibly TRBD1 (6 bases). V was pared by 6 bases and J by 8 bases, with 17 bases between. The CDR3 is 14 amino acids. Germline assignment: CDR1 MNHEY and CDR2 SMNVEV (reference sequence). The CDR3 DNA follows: TGTGCCAGCAGCCCTTTAGGGGGACGGGAGCCCCAGCATTTT. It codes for CASSPLGGREPQHF.

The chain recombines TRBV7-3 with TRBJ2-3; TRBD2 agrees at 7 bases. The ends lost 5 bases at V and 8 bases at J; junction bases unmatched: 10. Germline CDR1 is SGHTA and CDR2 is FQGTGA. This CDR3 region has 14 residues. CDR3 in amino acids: CASSESLSGRTQYF. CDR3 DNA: TGTGCCAGCAGCGAGTCGCTTAGCGGGCGTACGCAGTATTTT.

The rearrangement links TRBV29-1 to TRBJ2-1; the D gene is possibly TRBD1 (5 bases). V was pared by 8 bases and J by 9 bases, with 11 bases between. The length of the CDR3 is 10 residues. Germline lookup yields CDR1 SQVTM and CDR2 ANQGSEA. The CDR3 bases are TGCAGCTCTGGGGCGGTTGAGCAGTTCTTC. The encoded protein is CSSGAVEQFF.

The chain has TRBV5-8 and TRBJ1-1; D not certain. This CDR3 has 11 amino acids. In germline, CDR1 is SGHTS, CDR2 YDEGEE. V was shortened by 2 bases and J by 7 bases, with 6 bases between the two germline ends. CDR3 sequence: CASSFPNEAFF. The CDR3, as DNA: TGTGCCAGCAGCTTTCCGAATGAAGCTTTCTTT.

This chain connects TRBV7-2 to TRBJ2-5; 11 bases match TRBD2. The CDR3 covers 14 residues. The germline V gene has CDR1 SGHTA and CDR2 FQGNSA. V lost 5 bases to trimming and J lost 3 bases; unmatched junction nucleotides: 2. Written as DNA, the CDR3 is TGTGCCAGCAGCAAGGGACTAGCGGAAGAGACCCAGTACTTC. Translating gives CASSKGLAEETQYF.

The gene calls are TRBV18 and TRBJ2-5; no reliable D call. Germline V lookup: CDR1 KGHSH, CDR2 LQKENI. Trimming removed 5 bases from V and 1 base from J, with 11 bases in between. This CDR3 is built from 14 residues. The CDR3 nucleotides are TGTGCCAGCTCAGGGATGAGGACCCAAGAGACCCAGTACTTC. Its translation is CASSGMRTQETQYF.

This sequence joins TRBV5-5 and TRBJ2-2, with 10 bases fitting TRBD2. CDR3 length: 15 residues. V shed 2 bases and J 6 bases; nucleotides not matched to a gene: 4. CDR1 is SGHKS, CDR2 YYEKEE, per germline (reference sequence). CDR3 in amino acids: CASSFLAGVPGELFF. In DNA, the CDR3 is TGTGCCAGCAGCTTCCTAGCGGGAGTACCCGGGGAGCTGTTTTTT. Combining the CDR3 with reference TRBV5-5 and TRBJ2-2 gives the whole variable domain DAGVTQSPTHLIKTRGQQVTLRCSPISGHKSVSWYQQVLGQGPQFIFQYYEKEERGRGNFPDRFSARQFPNYSSELNVNALLLGDSALYLCASSFLAGVPGELFFGEGSRLTVL.

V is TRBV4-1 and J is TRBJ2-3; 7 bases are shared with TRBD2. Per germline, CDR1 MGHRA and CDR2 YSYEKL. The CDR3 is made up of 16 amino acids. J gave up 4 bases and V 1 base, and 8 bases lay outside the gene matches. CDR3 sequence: CASSQGLAGAPDTQYF. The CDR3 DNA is TGCGCCAGCAGCCAAGGACTCGCGGGAGCTCCAGATACGCAGTATTTT.

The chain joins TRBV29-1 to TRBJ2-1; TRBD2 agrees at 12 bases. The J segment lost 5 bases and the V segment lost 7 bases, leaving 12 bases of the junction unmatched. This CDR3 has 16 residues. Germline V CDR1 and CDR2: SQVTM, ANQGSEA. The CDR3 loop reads CSAWGSRLAGDNEQFF. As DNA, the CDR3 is TGCAGCGCTTGGGGTTCGAGACTAGCGGGGGACAATGAGCAGTTCTTC.

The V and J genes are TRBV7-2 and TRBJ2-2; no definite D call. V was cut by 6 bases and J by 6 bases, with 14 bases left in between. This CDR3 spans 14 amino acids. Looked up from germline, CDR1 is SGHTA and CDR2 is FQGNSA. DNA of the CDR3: TGTGCCAGCAGTTCCGGCCCAGACGCCGGGGAGCTGTTTTTT. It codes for CASSSGPDAGELFF. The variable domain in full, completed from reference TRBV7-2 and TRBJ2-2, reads GAGVSQSPSNKVTEKGKDVELRCDPISGHTALYWYRQSLGQGLEFLIYFQGNSAPDKSGLPSDRFSAERTGGSVSTLTIQRTQQEDSAVYLCASSSGPDAGELFFGEGSRLTVL.